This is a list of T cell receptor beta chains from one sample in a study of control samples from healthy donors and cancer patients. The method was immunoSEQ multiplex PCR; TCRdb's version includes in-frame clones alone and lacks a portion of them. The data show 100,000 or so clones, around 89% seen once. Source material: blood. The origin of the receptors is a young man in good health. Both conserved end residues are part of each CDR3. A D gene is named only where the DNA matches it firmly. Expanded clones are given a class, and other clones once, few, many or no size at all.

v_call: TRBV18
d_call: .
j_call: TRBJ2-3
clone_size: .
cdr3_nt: TGTGCCAGCTCACCAAAGACTAGTACGACAGATACGCAGTATTTT
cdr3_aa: CASSPKTSTTDTQYF

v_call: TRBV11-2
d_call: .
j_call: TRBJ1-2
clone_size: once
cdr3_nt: TGTGCCAGCAGCTTTGGACCGAGCTATGGCTACACCTTC
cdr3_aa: CASSFGPSYGYTF

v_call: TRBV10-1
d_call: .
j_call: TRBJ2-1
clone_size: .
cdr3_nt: TGCGCCAGCAGCCCCACCGACTGGCCCCACAATGAGCAGTTCTTC
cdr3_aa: CASSPTDWPHNEQFF

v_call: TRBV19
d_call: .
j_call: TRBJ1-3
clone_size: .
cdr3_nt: TGTGCCAGTAGTACAACGGTTGGAAACACCATATATTTT
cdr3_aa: CASSTTVGNTIYF

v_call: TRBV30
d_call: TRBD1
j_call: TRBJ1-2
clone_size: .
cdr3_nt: TGTGCCTGGAGTATCCGACAGGGCCTTAACTATGGCTACACCTTC
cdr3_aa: CAWSIRQGLNYGYTF

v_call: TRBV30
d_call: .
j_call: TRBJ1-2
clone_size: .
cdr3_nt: TGTGCCTGGAGTGTGGGGGCAGACTATGGCTACACCTTC
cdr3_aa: CAWSVGADYGYTF

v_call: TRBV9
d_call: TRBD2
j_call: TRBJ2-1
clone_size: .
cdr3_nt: TGTGCCAGCAGCGCGAGGGGACTAGCGGTCTACAATGAGCAGTTCTTC
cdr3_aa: CASSARGLAVYNEQFF

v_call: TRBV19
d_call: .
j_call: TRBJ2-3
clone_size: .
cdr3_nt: TGTGCCAGTAGTATTGGGTTCACCTACCACCCCGGCACAGATACGCAGTATTTT
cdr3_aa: CASSIGFTYHPGTDTQYF

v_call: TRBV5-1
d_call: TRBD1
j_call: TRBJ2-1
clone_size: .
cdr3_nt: TGCGCCAGCAGCCTGTGGGGGACAGGAAACTACAATGAGCAGTTCTTC
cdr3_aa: CASSLWGTGNYNEQFF

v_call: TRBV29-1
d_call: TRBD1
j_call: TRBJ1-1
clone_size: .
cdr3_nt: TGCAGCGCTCAAACAGGGGGTGGGACTGAAGCTTTCTTT
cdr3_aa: CSAQTGGGTEAFF

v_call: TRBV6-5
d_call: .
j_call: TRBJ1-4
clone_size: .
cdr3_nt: TGTGCCAGCAACCGGGGGCGGGGTGAAAAACTGTTTTTT
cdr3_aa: CASNRGRGEKLFF

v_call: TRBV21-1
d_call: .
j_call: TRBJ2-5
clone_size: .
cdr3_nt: TGTGCCAGCAGCAAAGAAACCAAAGGGGAGACCCAGTACTTC
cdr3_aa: CASSKETKGETQYF

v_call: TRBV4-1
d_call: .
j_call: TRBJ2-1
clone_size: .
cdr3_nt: TGCGCCAGCAGCCTCCGAGCGAATACTGACAATGAGCAGTTCTTC
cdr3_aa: CASSLRANTDNEQFF

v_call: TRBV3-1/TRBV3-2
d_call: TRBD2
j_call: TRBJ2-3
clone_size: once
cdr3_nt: TGTGCCAGCAGCTGGATCGGACGAGGGCTAGCGGGAGCGGTAGATACGCAGTATTTT
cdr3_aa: CASSWIGRGLAGAVDTQYF

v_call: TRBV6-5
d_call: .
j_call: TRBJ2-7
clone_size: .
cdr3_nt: TGTGCCAGCATTCAGGGGCCCTCCTACGAGCAGTACTTC
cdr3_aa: CASIQGPSYEQYF

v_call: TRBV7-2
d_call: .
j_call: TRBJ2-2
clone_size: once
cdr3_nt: TGTGCCAGCAGCTTAGTTAGGGCGGGCACCGGGGAGCTGTTTTTT
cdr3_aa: CASSLVRAGTGELFF

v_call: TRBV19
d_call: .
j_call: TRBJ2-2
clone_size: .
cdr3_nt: TGTGCCAGTAGTAAGGCAGATTACACCGGGGAGCTGTTTTTT
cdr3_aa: CASSKADYTGELFF

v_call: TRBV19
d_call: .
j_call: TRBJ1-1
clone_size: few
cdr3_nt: TGTGCCAGTAGTATTCGGTCGACGGGGACGAACACTGAAGCTTTCTTT
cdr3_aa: CASSIRSTGTNTEAFF

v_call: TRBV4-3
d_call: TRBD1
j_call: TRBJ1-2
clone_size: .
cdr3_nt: TGCGCCAGCAGCCAAGGCGCCTACGGACAGGCTCTGACCTTC
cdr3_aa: CASSQGAYGQALTF

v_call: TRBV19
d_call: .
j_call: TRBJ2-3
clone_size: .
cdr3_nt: TGTGCCAGTAGTGGCACGGGGGCAGATACGCAGTATTTT
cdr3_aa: CASSGTGADTQYF

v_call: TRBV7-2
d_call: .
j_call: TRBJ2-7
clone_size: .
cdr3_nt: TGTGCCAGCAGCTTAGTAGGCAACTACGAGCAGTACTTC
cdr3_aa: CASSLVGNYEQYF

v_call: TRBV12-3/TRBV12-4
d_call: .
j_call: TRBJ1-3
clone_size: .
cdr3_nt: TGTGCCAGCAGTCTCTCCGCTGGAAACACCATATATTTT
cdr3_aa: CASSLSAGNTIYF

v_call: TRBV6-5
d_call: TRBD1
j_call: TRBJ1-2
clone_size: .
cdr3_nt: TGTGCCAGCAGGGGGATGACAGGGAACTATGGCTACACCTTC
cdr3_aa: CASRGMTGNYGYTF

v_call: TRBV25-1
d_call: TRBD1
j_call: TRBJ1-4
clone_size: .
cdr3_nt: TGTGCCAGCAGAAGAGCCGGGACAGGCAATGAAAAACTGTTTTTT
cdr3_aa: CASRRAGTGNEKLFF

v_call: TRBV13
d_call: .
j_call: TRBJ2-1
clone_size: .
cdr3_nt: TGTGCCAGCAGCTCGGGCGGAGGGGATGTTTTCGATGAGCAGTTCTTC
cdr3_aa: CASSSGGGDVFDEQFF

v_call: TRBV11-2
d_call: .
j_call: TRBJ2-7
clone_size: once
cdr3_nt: TGTGCCAGCAGCACCGGGACGGCCTACTACGAGCAGTACTTC
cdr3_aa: CASSTGTAYYEQYF

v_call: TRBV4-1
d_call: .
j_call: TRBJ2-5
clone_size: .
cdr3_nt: TGCGCCAGCAGCCAAAGCCCGGTAAATGGAGGAGGTCAAGAGACCCAGTACTTC
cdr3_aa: CASSQSPVNGGGQETQYF